The entry that follows covers one T cell receptor (beta chain) sequence. The antigen remains undetermined. The sample originates from a study of CD8+ T cells in alopecia areata. Study observations and caveats: Lesional tissue from the scalp (especially in alopecia totalis/universalis) showed higher clonality than normal scalp. Although TCR sharing was seen in mice, sharing across patients was less clear, possibly for HLA-related reasons.

Extracted RNA was reverse transcribed into cDNA, the sequencing template. Libraries were prepared by immunoSEQ multiplex PCR; TCRdb keeps only in-frame clonotypes and omits some of them. Of some 20,000 clones in the sample, roughly 62% are singletons; the top ten hold 4.5%. Germline V gives CDR1 MDHEN, CDR2 SYDVKM. V trimming: 3 bases; J trimming: 2 bases; junction bases outside the gene matches: 10. CDR3 length: 16 amino acids. Sorting of CD4+ cells into CD25+CD127- cells (for roughly five patients) was performed. The rearrangement joins TRBV28 to TRBJ2-7, with 7 nucleotides matching TRBD1. The specimen sequenced was CD4+ Tregs sorted from blood. The TCR sequence derives from a human donor with alopecia areata. The CDR3 loop reads CASSFAPRTGTYEQYF. CDR3 bases: TGTGCCAGCAGTTTTGCCCCAAGGACAGGAACCTACGAGCAGTACTTC.